This T cell receptor (beta chain) was recorded in a study of blood T cell repertoires in COVID-19. In the study overall: PBMCs, B-cell-depleted T cells, or T cells were the source of the cDNA or gDNA that made up the material.

Per the study methods: Estimates of nucleated cell counts were drawn from the amplification of reference gene primers. Method: immunoSEQ multiplex PCR; TCRdb's copy keeps in-frame clones and lacks some. That table is the source of V, J and clone size, and D and trimming were worked out from the DNA. The sample shows about 110,000 clones, about four fifths of them seen only once. Sequencing used peripheral blood. The clonotype was recovered from a woman in her 70s with acute or convalescent COVID-19.

The CDR3 is CARTGTENTEAFF. CDR3 coding DNA: TGTGCTAGAACCGGGACAGAGAACACTGAAGCTTTCTTT. The rearrangement joins TRBV7-7 to TRBJ1-1, with 7 bases aligning to TRBD1. Germline assignment: CDR1 SSHAT and CDR2 FNYEAQ (reference sequence). This CDR3 region has 13 residues.